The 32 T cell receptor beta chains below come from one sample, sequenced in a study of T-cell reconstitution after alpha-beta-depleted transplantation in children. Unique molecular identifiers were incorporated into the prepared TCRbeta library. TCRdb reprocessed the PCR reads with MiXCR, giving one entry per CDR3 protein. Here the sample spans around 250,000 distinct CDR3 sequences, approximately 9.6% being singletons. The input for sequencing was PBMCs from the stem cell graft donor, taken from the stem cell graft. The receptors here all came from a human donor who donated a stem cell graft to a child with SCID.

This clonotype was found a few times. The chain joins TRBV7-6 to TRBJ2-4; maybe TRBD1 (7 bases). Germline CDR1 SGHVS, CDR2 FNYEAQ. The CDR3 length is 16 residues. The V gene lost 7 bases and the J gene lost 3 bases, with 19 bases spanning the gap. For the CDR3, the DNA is TGTGCCAGCACCCCTTCCCAGGGGGGAGGCAAAAACATTCAGTACTTC. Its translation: CASTPSQGGGKNIQYF. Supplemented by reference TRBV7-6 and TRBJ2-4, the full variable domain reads GAGVSQSPRYKVTKRGQDVALRCDPISGHVSLYWYRQALGQGPEFLTYFNYEAQQDKSGLPNDRFSAERPEGSISTLTIQRTEQRDSAMYRCASTPSQGGGKNIQYFGAGTRLSVL.

CDR3 region: CAISDKVGAGELFF. The CDR3 DNA reads as TGTGCCATCAGTGACAAGGTGGGGGCCGGGGAGCTGTTTTTT. The chain uses TRBV10-3 and TRBJ2-2; the D gene could be TRBD1 or TRBD2 (5 bases each). V was clipped by 3 bases and J by 6 bases, with 11 bases between them. Germline V gene data show CDR1 as ENHRY and CDR2 as SYGVKD. The CDR3 has 14 residues.

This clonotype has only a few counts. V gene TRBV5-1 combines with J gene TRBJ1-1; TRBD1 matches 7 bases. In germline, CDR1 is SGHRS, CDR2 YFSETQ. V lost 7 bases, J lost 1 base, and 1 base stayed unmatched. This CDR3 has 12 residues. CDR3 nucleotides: TGCGCCAGCCGGGACAGGAACACTGAAGCTTTCTTT. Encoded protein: CASRDRNTEAFF.

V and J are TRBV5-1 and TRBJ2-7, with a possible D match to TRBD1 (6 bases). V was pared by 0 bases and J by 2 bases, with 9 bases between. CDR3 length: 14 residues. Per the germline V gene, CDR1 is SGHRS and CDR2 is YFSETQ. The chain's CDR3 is CASSLGDTPYEQYF. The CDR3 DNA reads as TGCGCCAGCAGCTTGGGGGACACCCCCTACGAGCAGTACTTC.

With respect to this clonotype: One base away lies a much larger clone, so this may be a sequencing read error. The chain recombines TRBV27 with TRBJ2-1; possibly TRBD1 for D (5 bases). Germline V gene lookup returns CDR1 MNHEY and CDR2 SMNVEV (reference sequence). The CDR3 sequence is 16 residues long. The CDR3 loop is CATSSPGGALYNEQFF. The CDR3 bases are TGTGCCACCAGTTCCCCAGGTGGGGCCCTTTACAATGAGCAGTTCTTC.

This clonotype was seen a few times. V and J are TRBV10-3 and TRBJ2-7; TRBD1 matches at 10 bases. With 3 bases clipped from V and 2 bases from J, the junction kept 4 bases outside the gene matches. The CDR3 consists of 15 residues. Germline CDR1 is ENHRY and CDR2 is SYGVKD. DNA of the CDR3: TGTGCCATCAGTGACGGGACAGGGGTGACCTACGAGCAGTACTTC. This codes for CAISDGTGVTYEQYF.

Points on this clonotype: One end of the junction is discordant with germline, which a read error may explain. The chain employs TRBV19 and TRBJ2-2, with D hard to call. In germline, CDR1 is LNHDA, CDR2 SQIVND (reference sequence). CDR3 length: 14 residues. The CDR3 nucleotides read TGTGCCAGTAGTATAGGGTCGAACACCTGGGAGCTGTTTTTT. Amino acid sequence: CASSIGSNTWELFF.

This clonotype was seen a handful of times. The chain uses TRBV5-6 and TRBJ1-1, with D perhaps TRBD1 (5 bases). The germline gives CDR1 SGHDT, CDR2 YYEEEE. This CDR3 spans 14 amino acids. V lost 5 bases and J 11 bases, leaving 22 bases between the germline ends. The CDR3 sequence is CASRPGQTELVAFF. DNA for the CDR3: TGTGCCAGCAGACCCGGACAAACAGAGCTGGTGGCTTTCTTT.

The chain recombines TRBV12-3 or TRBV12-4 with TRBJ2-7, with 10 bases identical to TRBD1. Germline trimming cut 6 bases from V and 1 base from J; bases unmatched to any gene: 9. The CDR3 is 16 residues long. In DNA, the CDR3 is TGTGCCAGCAGGATGAGAACGGGACAGGGGTCCTACGAGCAGTACTTC. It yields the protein CASRMRTGQGSYEQYF.

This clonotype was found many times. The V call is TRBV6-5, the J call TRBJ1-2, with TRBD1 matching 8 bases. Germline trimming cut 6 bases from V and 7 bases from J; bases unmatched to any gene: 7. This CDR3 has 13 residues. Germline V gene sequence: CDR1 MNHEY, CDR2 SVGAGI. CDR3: CASRQGAIGGYTF. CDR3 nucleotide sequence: TGTGCCAGCAGGCAGGGGGCGATTGGTGGCTACACCTTC.

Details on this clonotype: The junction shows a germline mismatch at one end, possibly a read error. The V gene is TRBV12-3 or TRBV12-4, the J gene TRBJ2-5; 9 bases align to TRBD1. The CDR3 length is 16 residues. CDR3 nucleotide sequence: TGTGCCAGCAGTCTAGCCGGGACAGGGCCTACGGAGACCCAGTACTTC. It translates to CASSLAGTGPTETQYF.

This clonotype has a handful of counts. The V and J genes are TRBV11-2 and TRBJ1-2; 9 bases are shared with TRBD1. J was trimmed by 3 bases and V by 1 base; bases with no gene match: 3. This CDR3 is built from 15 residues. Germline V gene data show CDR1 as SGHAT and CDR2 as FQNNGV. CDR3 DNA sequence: TGTGCCAGCAGCTTAGGGGACAGGGAGCACTATGGCTACACCTTC. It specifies CASSLGDREHYGYTF.

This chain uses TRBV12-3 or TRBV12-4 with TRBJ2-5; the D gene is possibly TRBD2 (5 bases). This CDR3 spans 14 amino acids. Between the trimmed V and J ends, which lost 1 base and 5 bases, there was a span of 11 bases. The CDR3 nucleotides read TGTGCCAGCAGTTTAGAGAGGGCCGACGAGACCCAGTACTTC. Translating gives CASSLERADETQYF.

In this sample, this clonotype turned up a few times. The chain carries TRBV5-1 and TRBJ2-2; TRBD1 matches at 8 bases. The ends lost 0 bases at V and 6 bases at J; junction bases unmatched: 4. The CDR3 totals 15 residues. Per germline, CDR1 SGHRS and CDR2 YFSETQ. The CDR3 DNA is TGCGCCAGCAGCTTGGCTCAGGGGGCCCCCGGGGAGCTGTTTTTT. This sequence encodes CASSLAQGAPGELFF.

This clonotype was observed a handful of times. CDR3 bases: TGTGCCACCAGTGATTCCGGGGGGGCCTATACGAATGAGCAGTTCTTC. This codes for CATSDSGGAYTNEQFF. The rearrangement joins TRBV24-1 to TRBJ2-1; 8 nucleotides match TRBD2. The CDR3 covers 16 residues. Losses at the gene ends were 2 bases for V and 7 bases for J; bases not matched to a gene: 9. CDR1 and CDR2 (germline): KGHDR, SFDVKD.

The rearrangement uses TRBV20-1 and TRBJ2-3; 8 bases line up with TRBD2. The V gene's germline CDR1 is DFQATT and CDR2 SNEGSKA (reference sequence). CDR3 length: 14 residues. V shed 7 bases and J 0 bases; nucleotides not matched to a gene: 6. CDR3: CSVVAGGSTDTQYF. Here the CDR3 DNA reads TGCAGTGTGGTCGCGGGGGGTAGCACAGATACGCAGTATTTT.

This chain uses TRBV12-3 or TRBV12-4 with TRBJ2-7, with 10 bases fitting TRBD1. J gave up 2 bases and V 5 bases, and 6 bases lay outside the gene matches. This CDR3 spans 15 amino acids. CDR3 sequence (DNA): TGTGCCAGCAGTCAGGACAGGGGGTGGGCCTACGAGCAGTACTTC. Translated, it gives CASSQDRGWAYEQYF.

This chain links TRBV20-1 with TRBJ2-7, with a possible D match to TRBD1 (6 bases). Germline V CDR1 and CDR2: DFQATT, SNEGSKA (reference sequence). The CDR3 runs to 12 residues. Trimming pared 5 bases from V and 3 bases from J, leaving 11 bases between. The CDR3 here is CSAADRIYEQYF. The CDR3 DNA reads TGCAGTGCTGCCGACAGGATCTACGAGCAGTACTTC.

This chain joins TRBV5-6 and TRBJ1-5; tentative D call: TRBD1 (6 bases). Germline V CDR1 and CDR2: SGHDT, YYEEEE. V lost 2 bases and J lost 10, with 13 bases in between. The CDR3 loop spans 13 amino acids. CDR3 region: CASSFSGARPQHF. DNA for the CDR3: TGTGCCAGCAGCTTTTCAGGGGCGAGACCCCAGCATTTT.

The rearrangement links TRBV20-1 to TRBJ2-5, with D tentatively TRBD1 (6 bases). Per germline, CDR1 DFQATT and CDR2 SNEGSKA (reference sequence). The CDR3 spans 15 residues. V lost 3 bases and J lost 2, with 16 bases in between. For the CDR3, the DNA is TGCAGTGCTAGGCCACAGGGTTGGGAGCAAGAGACCCAGTACTTC. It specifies CSARPQGWEQETQYF.

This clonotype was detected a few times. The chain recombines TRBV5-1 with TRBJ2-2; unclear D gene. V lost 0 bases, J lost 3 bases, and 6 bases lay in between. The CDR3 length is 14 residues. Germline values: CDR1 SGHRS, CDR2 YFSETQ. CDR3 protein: CASSLVQYTGELFF. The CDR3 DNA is TGCGCCAGCAGCTTGGTACAATACACCGGGGAGCTGTTTTTT.

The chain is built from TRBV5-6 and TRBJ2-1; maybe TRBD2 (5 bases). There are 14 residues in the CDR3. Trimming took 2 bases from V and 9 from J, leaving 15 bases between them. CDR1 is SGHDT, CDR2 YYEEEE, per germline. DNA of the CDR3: TGTGCCAGCAGCTTTCCCAACAGCCGGGGTGAGCAGTTCTTC. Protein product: CASSFPNSRGEQFF.

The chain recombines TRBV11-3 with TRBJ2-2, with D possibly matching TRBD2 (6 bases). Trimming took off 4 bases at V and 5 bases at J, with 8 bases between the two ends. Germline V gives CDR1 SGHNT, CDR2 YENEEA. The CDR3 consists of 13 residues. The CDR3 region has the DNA TGTGCCAGCAGCTGGGGGGTAACCGGGGAGCTGTTTTTT. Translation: CASSWGVTGELFF. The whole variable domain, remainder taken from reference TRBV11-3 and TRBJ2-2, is EAGVVQSPRYKIIEKKQPVAFWCNPISGHNTLYWYLQNLGQGPELLIRYENEEAVDDSQLPKDRFSAERLKGVDSTLKIQPAELGDSAVYLCASSWGVTGELFFGEGSRLTVL.

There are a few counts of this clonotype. The CDR3 nucleotides read TGTGCCAGCAGCGCAACCGCCAGGGGCAATCAGCCCCAGCATTTT. Its translation is CASSATARGNQPQHF. The chain links TRBV27 to TRBJ1-5; D is possibly TRBD1 (5 bases). The CDR3 length is 15 residues. V lost 6 bases, J lost 2 bases, and 14 bases lay in between. Germline values: CDR1 MNHEY, CDR2 SMNVEV (reference sequence).

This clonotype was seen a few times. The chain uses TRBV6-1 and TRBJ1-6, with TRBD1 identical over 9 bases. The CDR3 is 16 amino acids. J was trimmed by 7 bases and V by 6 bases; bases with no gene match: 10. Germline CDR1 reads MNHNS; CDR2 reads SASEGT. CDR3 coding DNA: TGTGCCAGCAGAAAGGAGCGGACAGGGGAAAATTCACCCCTCCACTTT. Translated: CASRKERTGENSPLHF.

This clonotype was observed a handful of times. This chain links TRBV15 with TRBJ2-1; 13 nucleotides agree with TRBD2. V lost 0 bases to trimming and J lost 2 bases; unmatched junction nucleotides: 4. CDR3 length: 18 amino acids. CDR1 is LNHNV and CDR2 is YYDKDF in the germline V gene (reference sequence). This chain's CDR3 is CATSRDTGTSGAYNEQFF. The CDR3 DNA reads TGTGCCACCAGCAGAGACACCGGGACTAGCGGGGCCTACAATGAGCAGTTCTTC.

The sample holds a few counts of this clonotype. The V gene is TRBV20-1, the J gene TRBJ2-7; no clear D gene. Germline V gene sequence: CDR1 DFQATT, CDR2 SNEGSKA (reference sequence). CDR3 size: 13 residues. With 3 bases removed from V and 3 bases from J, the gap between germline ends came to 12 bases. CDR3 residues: CSASSGSFYEQYF. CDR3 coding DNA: TGCAGTGCTAGTAGTGGTTCTTTCTACGAGCAGTACTTC.

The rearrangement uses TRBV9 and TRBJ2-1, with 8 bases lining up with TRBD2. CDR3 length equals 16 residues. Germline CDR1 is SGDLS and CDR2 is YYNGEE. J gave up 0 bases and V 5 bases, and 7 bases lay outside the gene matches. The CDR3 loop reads CASSPERGPSYNEQFF. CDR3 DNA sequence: TGTGCCAGCAGTCCTGAGCGGGGGCCCTCCTACAATGAGCAGTTCTTC.

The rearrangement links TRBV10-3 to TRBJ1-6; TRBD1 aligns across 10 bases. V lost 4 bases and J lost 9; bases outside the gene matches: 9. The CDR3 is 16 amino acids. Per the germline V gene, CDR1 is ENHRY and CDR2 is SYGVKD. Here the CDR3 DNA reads TGTGCCATCAGTGCCTCCCCGGGACAGGGGCGTTCACCCCTCCACTTT. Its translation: CAISASPGQGRSPLHF.

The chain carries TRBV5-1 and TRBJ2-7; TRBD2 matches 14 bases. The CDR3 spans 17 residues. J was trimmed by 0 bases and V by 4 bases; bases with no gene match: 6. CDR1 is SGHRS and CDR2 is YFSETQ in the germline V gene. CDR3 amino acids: CASSQGLAGDLSYEQYF. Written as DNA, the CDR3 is TGCGCCAGCAGCCAGGGACTAGCGGGGGACCTCTCCTACGAGCAGTACTTC.

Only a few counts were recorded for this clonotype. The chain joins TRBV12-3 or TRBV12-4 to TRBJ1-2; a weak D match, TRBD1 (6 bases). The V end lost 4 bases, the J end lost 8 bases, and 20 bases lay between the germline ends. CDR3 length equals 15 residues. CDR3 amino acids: CASSSPHQGGRGYTF. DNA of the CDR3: TGTGCCAGCAGTTCCCCACATCAAGGGGGGCGAGGCTACACCTTC.

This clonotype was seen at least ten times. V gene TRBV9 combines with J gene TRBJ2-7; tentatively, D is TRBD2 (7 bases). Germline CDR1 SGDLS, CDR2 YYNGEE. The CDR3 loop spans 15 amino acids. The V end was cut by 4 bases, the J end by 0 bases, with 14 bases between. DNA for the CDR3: TGTGCCAGCAGCCCCGAGGGGGGGCGCTCCTACGAGCAGTACTTC. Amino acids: CASSPEGGRSYEQYF.